These T cell receptor beta chains were read from a single sample in a study of blood T cell repertoires in COVID-19. Produced via immunoSEQ multiplex PCR; TCRdb's table is partial and in-frame only. The table has about 130,000 clones, about 80% seen once; the top ten hold approximately 10%. Sequences were obtained from PBMCs or T cells enriched from blood (not recorded which). All receptors come from a man aged 50-59 years who had recovered from COVID-19. CDR3s include the opening cysteine and the closing phenylalanine or tryptophan. D genes are given only for firm matches. Expanded clones get a size class; other rows say once, few or many, or leave the size out.

>TRBD2|TRBV18|.|TRBJ2-2
CASSPPSAGGQTGELFF
TGTGCCAGCTCACCACCCTCCGCGGGGGGGCAAACCGGGGAGCTGTTTTTT
>TRBD1|TRBV27|.|TRBJ2-7
CASSLGQVREQYF
TGTGCCAGCAGTTTAGGACAGGTACGCGAGCAGTACTTC
>.|TRBV18|few|TRBJ1-1
CASSQTGLGAFF
TGTGCCAGCTCACAAACAGGATTGGGAGCTTTCTTT
>TRBD1|TRBV6-2/TRBV6-3|.|TRBJ1-6
CASSMTGVTDNSPLHF
TGTGCCAGCAGCATGACAGGGGTCACGGATAATTCACCCCTCCACTTT
>TRBD1|TRBV6-5|.|TRBJ1-2
CASTGTGRPYYGYTF
TGTGCCAGCACCGGGACAGGACGCCCTTACTATGGCTACACCTTC
>TRBD1|TRBV5-1|.|TRBJ2-1
CASSLGDRDGNEQFF
TGCGCCAGCAGCTTGGGGGACAGGGATGGCAATGAGCAGTTCTTC
>TRBD2|TRBV7-9|few|TRBJ2-2
CASSARLAGGPGELFF
TGTGCCAGCAGCGCCCGACTAGCGGGGGGGCCCGGGGAGCTGTTTTTT
>.|TRBV27|.|TRBJ1-1
CASSPGGWNTEAFF
TGTGCCAGCAGCCCTGGGGGGTGGAACACTGAAGCTTTCTTT
>.|TRBV14|.|TRBJ1-5
CASSPPDKGHNQPQHF
TGTGCCAGCAGCCCCCCGGACAAGGGACACAATCAGCCCCAGCATTTT
>.|TRBV7-9|.|TRBJ1-4
CASSLGEGTNEKLFF
TGTGCCAGCAGCTTAGGGGAGGGAACTAATGAAAAACTGTTTTTT
>.|TRBV19|.|TRBJ1-2
CASSMNGAFYGYTF
TGTGCCAGTAGTATGAATGGGGCTTTCTATGGCTACACCTTC
>TRBD2|TRBV11-2|.|TRBJ2-3
CASMRAGGPDTQYF
TGTGCCAGCATGCGCGCGGGGGGACCAGATACGCAGTATTTT
>TRBD1|TRBV4-3|.|TRBJ2-3
CASHHGQGADTQYF
TGCGCCAGCCACCACGGACAGGGGGCAGATACGCAGTATTTT
>TRBD1|TRBV5-1|once|TRBJ1-1
CASSFTGGINTEAFF
TGCGCCAGCAGCTTCACAGGGGGAATCAACACTGAAGCTTTCTTT
>.|TRBV6-5|.|TRBJ1-2
CASSPGVYGYTF
TGTGCCAGCAGCCCCGGGGTATATGGCTACACCTTC
>.|TRBV2|few|TRBJ1-4
CASRVRGARSNEKLFF
TGTGCCAGCAGGGTCCGGGGAGCCCGGTCTAATGAAAAACTGTTTTTT
>.|TRBV27|once|TRBJ1-5
CASSLLAGSNQPQHF
TGTGCCAGCAGTTTATTGGCAGGGAGCAATCAGCCCCAGCATTTT
>.|TRBV4-3|.|TRBJ1-1
CASSQDGGGGNTEAFF
TGCGCCAGCAGCCAAGATGGGGGAGGGGGTAACACTGAAGCTTTCTTT
>TRBD1|TRBV5-4|.|TRBJ1-6
CASSLAGGVINSPLHF
TGTGCCAGCAGCTTGGCAGGGGGAGTGATTAATTCACCCCTCCACTTT
>TRBD1|TRBV10-3|.|TRBJ1-6
CAIGAGTANSPLHF
TGTGCCATCGGGGCCGGGACAGCAAATTCACCCCTCCACTTT
>.|TRBV3-1/TRBV3-2|.|TRBJ2-5
CASSQDQGVRETQYF
TGTGCCAGCAGCCAAGATCAAGGGGTCAGGGAGACCCAGTACTTC
>.|TRBV2|.|TRBJ2-1
CASTRQGRDNEQFF
TGTGCCAGCACAAGACAGGGGAGGGACAATGAGCAGTTCTTC
>.|TRBV7-9|.|TRBJ1-1
CASSLAQQGDTEAFF
TGTGCCAGCAGCTTAGCGCAACAGGGTGACACTGAAGCTTTCTTT
>TRBD2|TRBV20-1|once|TRBJ2-3
CSASRGGPPDTQYF
TGCAGTGCTAGTCGCGGGGGGCCCCCAGATACGCAGTATTTT
>.|TRBV11-2|.|TRBJ1-2
CASSPGQGGRANYGYTF
TGTGCCAGCAGCCCGGGACAAGGGGGACGAGCTAACTATGGCTACACCTTC
>TRBD1|TRBV4-1|.|TRBJ1-5
CASSHGQGAQPQHF
TGCGCCAGCAGCCATGGACAGGGAGCTCAGCCCCAGCATTTT
>TRBD1|TRBV6-2/TRBV6-3|few|TRBJ2-3
CASSYRDRSTDTQYF
TGTGCCAGCAGTTACCGGGACAGGAGCACAGATACGCAGTATTTT
>TRBD1|TRBV19|once|TRBJ2-3
CASSITGAQSTDTQYF
TGTGCCAGTAGTATCACAGGGGCGCAGTCCACAGATACGCAGTATTTT
>.|TRBV7-3|.|TRBJ2-5
CASSLSASMAQETQYF
TGTGCCAGCAGCTTATCGGCTAGCATGGCCCAAGAGACCCAGTACTTC
>TRBD1|TRBV5-6|few|TRBJ2-7
CASSLNRGRAEQYF
TGTGCCAGCAGCCTAAACAGGGGGCGGGCCGAGCAGTACTTC
>TRBD1|TRBV5-6|.|TRBJ1-4
CASSSVTGAANEKLFF
TGTGCCAGCAGCTCGGTGACAGGGGCGGCTAATGAAAAACTGTTTTTT
>TRBD1|TRBV14|few|TRBJ1-1
CASSQVGDRVRGRGPEAFF
TGTGCCAGCAGCCAAGTCGGGGACAGGGTCCGGGGTCGCGGCCCTGAAGCTTTCTTT
>.|TRBV9|.|TRBJ1-5
CASSDGGQSNQPQHF
TGTGCCAGCAGCGACGGGGGGCAAAGCAATCAGCCCCAGCATTTT
>TRBD1|TRBV4-3|.|TRBJ2-1
CASSQEPGQGANEQFF
TGCGCCAGCAGCCAAGAACCGGGACAGGGGGCCAATGAGCAGTTCTTC
>TRBD1|TRBV7-9|.|TRBJ1-2
CASSLPGQGANYGYTF
TGTGCCAGCAGCTTACCGGGACAGGGGGCGAACTATGGCTACACCTTC
>.|TRBV30|.|TRBJ1-2
CAATEFGYGYTF
TGTGCCGCGACAGAGTTCGGGTATGGCTACACCTTC
>.|TRBV28|.|TRBJ1-1
CASSLGATEAFF
TGTGCCAGCAGTTTAGGGGCCACTGAAGCTTTCTTT
>TRBD2|TRBV25-1|.|TRBJ2-7
CASSDGLAGSDYEQYF
TGTGCCAGCAGTGACGGACTAGCGGGGAGTGACTACGAGCAGTACTTC